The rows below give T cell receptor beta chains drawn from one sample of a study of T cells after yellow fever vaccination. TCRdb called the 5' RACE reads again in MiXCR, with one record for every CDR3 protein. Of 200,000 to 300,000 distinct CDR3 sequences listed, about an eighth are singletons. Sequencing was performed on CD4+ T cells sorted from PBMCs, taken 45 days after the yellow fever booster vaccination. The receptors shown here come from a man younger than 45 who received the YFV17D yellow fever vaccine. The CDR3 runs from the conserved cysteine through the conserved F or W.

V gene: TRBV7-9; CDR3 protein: CASSLGGGPPEQFF
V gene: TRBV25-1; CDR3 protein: CASSEWGAGGNIQYF
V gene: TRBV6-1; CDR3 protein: CASSGIAGDTQYF
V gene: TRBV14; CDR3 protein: CASSRGGLGWTQYF
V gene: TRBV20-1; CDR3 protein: CSAAFRRNEQFF
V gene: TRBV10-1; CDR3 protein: CASSESKGVKNTEAFF
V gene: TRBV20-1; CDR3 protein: CSARDHSLRNTIYF
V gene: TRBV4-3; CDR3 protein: CASSLTLSNEQFF
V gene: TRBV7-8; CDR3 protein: CASSLAEPPETQYF
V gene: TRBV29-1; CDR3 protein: CSVTNDRWETQYF
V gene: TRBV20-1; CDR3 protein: CSAPIAKAGSYEQYF
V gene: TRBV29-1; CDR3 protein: CSPVTDRSYEQYF
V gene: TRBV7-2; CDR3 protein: CASSFGGESSYEQYF
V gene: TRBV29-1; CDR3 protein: CSVSDGKHQPQHF
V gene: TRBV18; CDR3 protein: CASSPQSSAGGPGETQYF
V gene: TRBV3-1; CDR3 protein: CASRGDSGSLSYNEQFF
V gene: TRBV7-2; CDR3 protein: CASLRGDRAAGETQYF
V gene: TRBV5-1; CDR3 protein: CASRTSGRLAENEQFF
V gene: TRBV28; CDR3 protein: CAAVGGPRNEQFF
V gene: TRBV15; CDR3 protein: CATSRDPSKETQYF
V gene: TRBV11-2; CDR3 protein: CASSLWDRNQQYF
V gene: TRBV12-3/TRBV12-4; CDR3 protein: CASRMTSGPTDTQYF
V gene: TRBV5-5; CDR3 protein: CASSQPSTETQYF
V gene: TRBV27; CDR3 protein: CASRASGQGPYGYTF
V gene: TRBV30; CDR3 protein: CAWALQSGGYTF
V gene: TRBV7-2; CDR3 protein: CASSPKPGASEQYF
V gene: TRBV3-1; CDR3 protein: CASSQLTGPNQPQHF
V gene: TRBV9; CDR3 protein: CASSKDRDNQPQHF
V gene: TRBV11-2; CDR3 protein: CASSLSDAGGYEQYF